The 24 T cell receptor beta chains reported below all come from one sample, sequenced in a study of T-cell reconstitution after alpha-beta-depleted transplantation in children. It was with unique molecular identifiers that the TCRbeta library was prepared. TCRdb itself ran the PCR reads through MiXCR, one entry per CDR3 protein. The sample lists roughly 200,000 distinct CDR3 sequences, approximately 9% seen once, with around 6.2% in the top ten. The specimen was PBMCs from the stem cell graft donor, collected from the stem cell graft. These TCRs come from a human donor who donated a stem cell graft to a child with acute lymphoblastic leukemia.

A note on this clonotype: This may stem from a read error, because a much larger clone lies one nucleotide away. Given the absence of the conserved phenylalanine or tryptophan at the CDR3 end, a read error is likely. The rearrangement joins TRBV29-1 to TRBJ1-2, with TRBD1 as a possible D gene (5 bases). Trimming pared 4 bases from V and 4 bases from J, leaving 10 bases between. The germline gives CDR1 SQVTM, CDR2 ANQGSEA. The CDR3 totals 12 residues. The CDR3 region is CSVASGFYGYTY. CDR3 sequence (DNA): TGCAGCGTTGCATCAGGGTTCTATGGCTACACCTAC.

The chain recombines TRBV27 with TRBJ1-5; 8 positions agree with TRBD1. In germline, CDR1 is MNHEY, CDR2 SMNVEV (reference sequence). The CDR3 loop spans 16 amino acids. J lost 6 bases, V lost 2 bases, and 9 bases had no gene match. The CDR3 region has the DNA TGTGCCAGCAGTTTAGTTTCGACAGGGGAGGGTCAGCCCCAGCATTTT. Protein product: CASSLVSTGEGQPQHF.

The chain combines TRBV5-1 with TRBJ2-3; 10 bases match TRBD2. Germline V lookup: CDR1 SGHRS, CDR2 YFSETQ. The CDR3 totals 16 residues. The V gene end was trimmed by 4 bases and the J gene end by 3 bases; junction bases not matched to a gene: 8. CDR3 residues: CASSKGGSGGTDTQYF. In DNA form, the CDR3 reads TGCGCCAGCAGCAAAGGAGGTAGCGGGGGGACAGATACGCAGTATTTT.

This sequence joins TRBV5-1 and TRBJ2-7; the D gene is possibly TRBD1 (5 bases). The CDR3 length is 14 residues. CDR1 is SGHRS, CDR2 YFSETQ, per germline. With 4 bases removed from V and 2 bases from J, the gap between germline ends came to 13 bases. Written as DNA, the CDR3 is TGCGCCAGCAGCCCTAAGGGGCAGACCTACGAGCAGTACTTC. This translates into CASSPKGQTYEQYF.

This clonotype was detected ten times or more. The chain uses TRBV12-3 or TRBV12-4 and TRBJ2-1, with unresolved D. The CDR3 is 13 residues long. The ends were cut back, 5 bases at V and 6 bases at J, with 11 bases in the middle. CDR3 loop: CASSPRMGNEQFF. CDR3 nucleotide sequence: TGTGCCAGCAGTCCGAGGATGGGCAATGAGCAGTTCTTC.

The chain links TRBV11-2 to TRBJ2-7; D is possibly TRBD1 or TRBD2 (5 bases each). Trimming pared 3 bases from V and 0 bases from J, leaving 15 bases between. The CDR3 is 16 residues long. CDR1 is SGHAT, CDR2 FQNNGV, per germline. The CDR3 DNA sequence: TGTGCCAGCAGCTTCGATCCGGGACGGGCCTCCTACGAGCAGTACTTC. It specifies CASSFDPGRASYEQYF.

This chain connects TRBV12-3 or TRBV12-4 to TRBJ1-1; 7 bases fit TRBD1. The CDR3 has 18 residues. Losses at the gene ends were 5 bases for V and 5 bases for J; bases not matched to a gene: 20. The CDR3 bases are TGTGCCAGCAGTGCCCTCATCAGGGGGTTGGGCCGACGGACTGAAGCTTTCTTT. Residues: CASSALIRGLGRRTEAFF.

This clonotype showed up just a few times. The genes are TRBV9 and TRBJ2-7; 8 nucleotides align to TRBD2. The CDR3 runs to 16 residues. Losses at the gene ends were 0 bases for V and 4 bases for J; bases not matched to a gene: 9. Germline V gene lookup returns CDR1 SGDLS and CDR2 YYNGEE. The CDR3 here is CASSVASGTSRYEQYF. CDR3 in DNA: TGTGCCAGCAGCGTAGCCTCCGGGACTAGTCGATACGAGCAGTACTTC. The whole variable domain, filled in from reference TRBV9 and TRBJ2-7, reads DSGVTQTPKHLITATGQRVTLRCSPRSGDLSVYWYQQSLDQGLQFLIQYYNGEERAKGNILERFSAQQFPDLHSELNLSSLELGDSALYFCASSVASGTSRYEQYFGPGTRLTVT.

J is TRBJ1-5 and V is TRBV3-1, with D unclear. The CDR3 has 13 amino acids. Germline CDR1 reads LGHDT; CDR2 reads YNNKEL (reference sequence). V lost 1 base to trimming and J lost 4 bases, with 5 bases between them. CDR3: CASSQARNQPQHF. For the CDR3, the DNA is TGTGCCAGCAGCCAAGCGCGGAATCAGCCCCAGCATTTT.

This clonotype has only a few counts. This chain joins TRBV7-9 and TRBJ2-1; 9 bases map to TRBD1. CDR3 size: 16 residues. Germline V lookup: CDR1 SEHNR, CDR2 FQNEAQ (reference sequence). V shed 5 bases, J shed 2 bases, and the junction held 7 bases outside the gene matches. The CDR3, as DNA: TGTGCCAGCAGCAACCGCGGACAGGGGACCTACAATGAGCAGTTCTTC. Its protein is CASSNRGQGTYNEQFF.

This clonotype was observed a few times. The V gene is TRBV5-4, the J gene TRBJ2-2, with 13 bases lining up with TRBD2. This CDR3 has 22 amino acids. Germline V gives CDR1 SGHNT, CDR2 YYREEE (reference sequence). V shed 2 bases, J shed 1 base, and the junction held 17 bases outside the gene matches. The DNA of the CDR3 is TGTGCCAGCAGCTTTCCAAGACTAGCGGGGGGTTTGAAACGTAGGAACACCGGGGAGCTGTTTTTT. The encoded protein is CASSFPRLAGGLKRRNTGELFF.

This clonotype was counted only a few times. The V call is TRBV7-9, the J call TRBJ2-4, with no clear D. Germline V lookup: CDR1 SEHNR, CDR2 FQNEAQ (reference sequence). Trimming shortened V by 0 bases and J by 0 bases, and 12 bases separated the two germline ends. The CDR3 contains 17 residues. The CDR3 is CASSLALSSLAKNIQYF. The CDR3, as DNA: TGTGCCAGCAGCTTAGCTCTCAGTTCCCTAGCCAAAAACATTCAGTACTTC.

In this sample, this clonotype turned up many times. Here the CDR3 DNA reads TGCAGTGCTAGAGGGGGGGATGACTACAATGAGCAGTTCTTC. Protein product: CSARGGDDYNEQFF. V usage is TRBV20-1 and J usage is TRBJ2-1; D perhaps matches TRBD2 (6 bases). Trimming shortened V by 1 base and J by 3 bases, and 10 bases separated the two germline ends. The germline V gene encodes CDR1 DFQATT and CDR2 SNEGSKA (reference sequence). The CDR3 runs to 14 residues.

This chain uses TRBV30 with TRBJ2-7, with 9 bases identical to TRBD1. Germline V gives CDR1 GTSNPN, CDR2 SVGIG (reference sequence). J gave up 3 bases and V 4 bases, and 4 bases lay outside the gene matches. The CDR3 is 13 residues long. The CDR3 protein is CAWNRGLDYEQYF. CDR3 sequence (DNA): TGTGCCTGGAACAGGGGGCTAGACTACGAGCAGTACTTC.

CDR3 residues: CASSVALTPDEQFF. The CDR3 DNA is TGTGCCAGCAGCGTAGCTCTAACGCCCGATGAGCAGTTCTTC. The gene calls are TRBV9 and TRBJ2-1; D is ambiguous. The V end lost 0 bases, the J end lost 8 bases, and 12 bases lay between the germline ends. This CDR3 is built from 14 residues. Germline V gene sequence: CDR1 SGDLS, CDR2 YYNGEE.

This clonotype occurred a few times. The chain is built from TRBV20-1 and TRBJ2-2; 8 bases fit TRBD1. The CDR3 has 16 residues. Germline V gene data show CDR1 as DFQATT and CDR2 as SNEGSKA (reference sequence). V lost 1 base, J lost 5 bases, and 9 bases stayed unmatched. CDR3 nucleotide sequence: TGCAGTGCTAGAGCCGGGACAGGAGTGAGGACCGGGGAGCTGTTTTTT. It encodes CSARAGTGVRTGELFF.

The chain has TRBV5-1 and TRBJ1-5; D perhaps matches TRBD1 (5 bases). The length of the CDR3 is 15 residues. With 0 bases removed from V and 5 bases from J, the gap between germline ends came to 12 bases. Germline V gene data show CDR1 as SGHRS and CDR2 as YFSETQ. This chain's CDR3 is CASSLGDGYHQPQHF. The CDR3 DNA sequence: TGCGCCAGCAGCTTGGGGGACGGATACCATCAGCCCCAGCATTTT.

The chain joins TRBV20-1 to TRBJ2-1; D is perhaps TRBD2 (6 bases). Trimming removed 2 bases at V and 7 bases at J, with 15 bases between. This CDR3 has 14 residues. Germline assignment: CDR1 DFQATT and CDR2 SNEGSKA (reference sequence). The CDR3 loop is CSARIGGWGNEQFF. DNA for the CDR3: TGCAGTGCTAGAATTGGGGGGTGGGGTAATGAGCAGTTCTTC.

CDR3 DNA sequence: TGTGCCAGCAGCTTAGGATTTTGGGTGGAGGACACCGGGGAGCTGTTTTTT. Translating it yields CASSLGFWVEDTGELFF. J is TRBJ2-2 and V is TRBV7-8; D might be TRBD2 (5 bases). Trimming shortened V by 1 base and J by 3 bases, and 15 bases separated the two germline ends. CDR1 and CDR2 (germline): SGHVS, FQNEAQ. The CDR3 is 17 residues long.

The CDR3 coding sequence is TGTGCCAGCAGCCAAGAAGAAGAGTCAATCCCTTCACCCCTCCACTTT. It yields the protein CASSQEEESIPSPLHF. The rearrangement uses TRBV3-1 and TRBJ1-6; D unclear. V was shortened by 0 bases and J by 9 bases, with 15 bases between the two germline ends. Per the germline V gene, CDR1 is LGHDT and CDR2 is YNNKEL (reference sequence). CDR3 length: 16 amino acids.

The genes are TRBV10-3 and TRBJ2-5; D is ambiguous. Germline CDR1 and CDR2: ENHRY and SYGVKD. This CDR3 has 13 amino acids. V was pared by 2 bases and J by 5 bases, with 9 bases between. CDR3 bases: TGTGCCATCAGTGAGACGGTGGGGGAGACCCAGTACTTC. Protein: CAISETVGETQYF.

The rearrangement uses TRBV5-1 and TRBJ2-1; 12 nucleotides agree with TRBD2. The junction had 13 bases not matched to a gene; V was cut back by 4 bases and J by 8 bases. Germline V gives CDR1 SGHRS, CDR2 YFSETQ. The CDR3 is 17 amino acids. CDR3 region: CASSQLAGGPHRDEQFF. The CDR3 DNA sequence: TGCGCCAGCAGCCAACTAGCGGGGGGCCCCCACCGAGATGAGCAGTTCTTC.

This clonotype came up many times. The rearrangement uses TRBV14 and TRBJ1-1; maybe TRBD1 (5 bases). The CDR3 has 16 residues. The V and J ends lost 5 bases and 0 bases respectively, with 16 bases between them. Per germline, CDR1 SGHDN and CDR2 FVKESK. CDR3 amino acids: CASSTHPGTVNTEAFF. The CDR3 DNA reads as TGTGCCAGCAGCACGCACCCCGGGACCGTGAACACTGAAGCTTTCTTT.

The chain joins TRBV6-2 or TRBV6-3 to TRBJ2-2; maybe TRBD1 (5 bases). Germline V gene lookup returns CDR1 MNHEY and CDR2 SVGEGT. The CDR3 has 16 residues. Trimming removed 2 bases from V and 0 bases from J, with 10 bases in between. The CDR3 spells CASSYGAAANTGELFF. The CDR3 nucleotides are TGTGCCAGCAGTTACGGGGCCGCTGCGAACACCGGGGAGCTGTTTTTT.